These T cell receptor beta chains were read from a single sample in a study of blood T cell repertoires in COVID-19. Method: immunoSEQ multiplex PCR; TCRdb's copy keeps in-frame clones and lacks some. The sample comprises 200,000 to 300,000 clones, approximately 78% of which are singletons, and around an eighth rests with the top ten. Sequenced: peripheral blood. The receptors were gathered from a woman aged 55-69 years with active or convalescent COVID-19. CDR3s include the opening cysteine and the closing phenylalanine or tryptophan. The D gene is left open where the match is weak. The size field is filled for only some rows; it gives once, few, many or a size class.

abundance,j_gene,d_gene,v_gene,CDR3aa,CDR3nt
-,TRBJ1-5,-,TRBV9,CASHLQGRNQPQHF,TGTGCCAGCCACTTACAGGGTAGGAACCAGCCCCAGCATTTT
-,TRBJ1-3,-,TRBV19,CASSMRGRLSGNTIYF,TGTGCCAGTAGTATGCGGGGGCGTCTATCTGGAAACACCATATATTTT
-,TRBJ1-2,-,TRBV30,CAWMVQGVDGYTF,TGTGCCTGGATGGTCCAGGGTGTGGATGGCTACACCTTC
once,TRBJ1-6,-,TRBV6-6,CASSSRVPYNSPLHF,TGTGCCAGCAGTTCCAGGGTCCCCTATAATTCACCCCTCCACTTT
-,TRBJ1-2,TRBD1,TRBV2,CASSGGQPYIGYTF,TGTGCCAGCAGTGGGGGACAGCCATATATTGGCTACACCTTC
-,TRBJ1-5,-,TRBV2,CASRRGGTYSNQPQHF,TGTGCCAGCAGGCGAGGAGGGACTTATAGCAATCAGCCCCAGCATTTT
-,TRBJ1-4,-,TRBV7-9,CASSSTDEKLFF,TGTGCCAGCAGCTCGACTGACGAAAAACTGTTTTTT
few,TRBJ2-1,-,TRBV10-1,CARPIGEAPSSYNEQFF,TGCGCCAGACCCATCGGGGAGGCTCCTAGCTCCTACAATGAGCAGTTCTTC
-,TRBJ2-3,-,TRBV7-9,CASSGRLAVSTDTQYF,TGTGCCAGCAGTGGGCGGTTAGCGGTTAGCACAGATACGCAGTATTTT
-,TRBJ2-1,TRBD1,TRBV18,CASSPRDRANEQFF,TGTGCCAGCTCACCAAGGGACAGGGCTAATGAGCAGTTCTTC
-,TRBJ1-5,-,TRBV4-1,CASSHNDRNQPQHF,TGCGCCAGCAGCCATAACGACAGAAATCAGCCCCAGCATTTT
once,TRBJ2-3,TRBD1,TRBV27,CASSLLLGGPSTDTQYF,TGTGCCAGCAGTTTATTGTTAGGGGGCCCTAGCACAGATACGCAGTATTTT
-,TRBJ2-1,TRBD1,TRBV5-1,CASRAGTGFSEQFF,TGCGCCAGCCGTGCCGGGACAGGGTTTAGTGAGCAGTTCTTC
-,TRBJ1-3,TRBD1,TRBV3-1/TRBV3-2,CASSSGTGNTIYF,TGTGCCAGCAGCTCCGGGACAGGGAACACCATATATTTT
-,TRBJ1-1,-,TRBV3-1/TRBV3-2,CASSSYRVGNTEAFF,TGTGCCAGCAGCTCATACAGGGTAGGGAACACTGAAGCTTTCTTT
-,TRBJ1-6,-,TRBV10-3,CAVGENEGNNSPLHF,TGTGCCGTCGGGGAAAATGAGGGAAATAATTCACCCCTCCACTTT
-,TRBJ1-2,TRBD1,TRBV18,CASSPEVQGNYGYTF,TGTGCCAGCTCACCAGAGGTACAGGGGAACTATGGCTACACCTTC
few,TRBJ1-2,TRBD1,TRBV30,CAWATGTGGSHDYGYTF,TGTGCCTGGGCTACCGGGACAGGGGGTAGCCATGACTATGGCTACACCTTC
-,TRBJ1-1,-,TRBV27,CASSFRVGNEAFF,TGTGCCAGCAGTTTTCGTGTCGGGAATGAAGCTTTCTTT
-,TRBJ1-2,-,TRBV4-3,CASSQDAGGSANYGYTF,TGCGCCAGCAGCCAAGATGCGGGCGGCAGCGCTAACTATGGCTACACCTTC
-,TRBJ1-2,-,TRBV18,CASSAQLSRGDTYGYTF,TGTGCCAGCTCAGCCCAACTAAGCCGCGGGGATACCTATGGCTACACCTTC
-,TRBJ1-2,TRBD1,TRBV2,CASILPGTGGAGYTF,TGTGCCAGCATTCTACCCGGGACAGGGGGCGCCGGCTACACCTTC
once,TRBJ1-2,-,TRBV6-1,CASSDKGKNNYGYTF,TGTGCCAGCAGTGATAAGGGGAAGAATAACTATGGCTACACCTTC
-,TRBJ1-4,TRBD1,TRBV5-8,CASSFGTAFNEKLFF,TGTGCCAGCAGCTTCGGGACAGCGTTCAATGAAAAACTGTTTTTT
-,TRBJ1-6,-,TRBV6-5,CASRDKVSSPLHF,TGTGCCAGCAGGGACAAGGTCTCCTCACCCCTCCACTTT
-,TRBJ2-3,-,TRBV7-2,CASSLGFQADTQYF,TGTGCCAGCAGCTTAGGATTTCAGGCAGATACGCAGTATTTT
-,TRBJ1-3,TRBD1,TRBV6-5,CASKGQLTGNTIYF,TGTGCCAGCAAGGGACAGCTAACTGGAAACACCATATATTTT
-,TRBJ2-7,TRBD1,TRBV10-3,CAISEGTDYEQYF,TGTGCCATCAGTGAGGGGACAGACTACGAGCAGTACTTC
-,TRBJ2-1,TRBD2,TRBV5-1,CASSRQTSGVAYNEQFF,TGCGCCAGCAGCCGTCAGACTAGCGGGGTAGCGTACAATGAGCAGTTCTTC
-,TRBJ2-5,TRBD1,TRBV2,CASSDWDRGETQYF,TGTGCCAGCAGTGACTGGGACAGGGGTGAGACCCAGTACTTC
-,TRBJ2-2,-,TRBV6-4,CASSDSPTANTGELFF,TGTGCCAGCAGTGACTCCCCGACAGCGAACACCGGGGAGCTGTTTTTT
-,TRBJ1-2,-,TRBV2,CASSSDSLNYGYTF,TGTGCCAGCAGTTCCGACTCTCTTAACTATGGCTACACCTTC
-,TRBJ2-7,-,TRBV6-5,CASKRTEGPYEQYF,TGTGCCAGCAAAAGGACAGAGGGACCCTACGAGCAGTACTTC
few,TRBJ2-2,TRBD2,TRBV5-4,CASSPLSAGVNTGELFF,TGTGCCAGCAGCCCACTCTCAGCGGGGGTGAACACCGGGGAGCTGTTTTTT
-,TRBJ1-6,-,TRBV18,CASSQDIPSYNSPLHF,TGTGCCAGCTCCCAGGACATCCCCTCCTATAATTCACCCCTCCACTTT
-,TRBJ2-5,-,TRBV5-1,CASSLRLQETQYF,TGCGCCAGCAGCTTGAGACTTCAGGAGACCCAGTACTTC
few,TRBJ2-5,-,TRBV11-2,CASSSGVRETQYF,TGTGCCAGCAGCTCAGGGGTGCGGGAGACCCAGTACTTC